The T cell receptor beta chain under discussion was sequenced for a study of PD-L1 blockade in urothelial cancer. The wider study: Prior chemotherapy in patients spanned 0 to 3 regimens.

TCRdb's copy holds only in-frame clones and misses some; the assay was immunoSEQ multiplex PCR. The repertoire holds tens of thousands of clones, around nine tenths seen once, with 6% to 9% in the top ten. This TCR came from a man aged 60-69 years with urothelial cancer. Material: PBMCs, obtained around atezolizumab (anti-PD-L1) treatment.

The CDR3, as DNA: TGCAGCGTTGAAAGACAGGGTGGGGAGACCCAGTACTTC. It translates to CSVERQGGETQYF. J is TRBJ2-5 and V is TRBV29-1; the match to TRBD1 covers 7 bases. V shed 2 bases, J shed 5 bases, and the junction held 5 bases outside the gene matches. Germline loops: CDR1 SQVTM, CDR2 ANQGSEA. The CDR3 extends over 13 amino acids.